The following is a T cell receptor (beta chain) sequence with its context. Its antigen is still unknown. CDR1 is SGHTA and CDR2 is FQGNSA in the germline V gene. CDR3 length equals 17 residues. With 1 base clipped from V and 3 bases from J, the junction kept 8 bases outside the gene matches. The sample is drawn from a study of T cells and Merkel cell carcinoma outcomes. Study results and limitations: Repertoire plus T-cell density reportedly predicted Merkel cell carcinoma outcomes.

Sequencing used immunoSEQ multiplex PCR; TCRdb keeps in-frame clones, though not all of them. The data show 3,500 to 4,000 clones, approximately 92% seen once. The origin of this receptor is a human donor with Merkel cell carcinoma. The chain is built from TRBV7-2 and TRBJ2-7, with 11 bases matching TRBD1. Sequenced input: tumor tissue from Merkel cell carcinoma. The CDR3 here is CASSLEGQGVFLYEQYF. Here the CDR3 DNA reads TGTGCCAGCAGCTTAGAGGGACAGGGGGTATTCCTCTACGAGCAGTACTTC.